The sample holds many counts of the clone carrying this TCR beta chain. Its antigen is not known. 5'-RACE, quantitative and with molecular barcodes, yielded the TCR beta libraries. One entry per CDR3 protein results from TCRdb running MiXCR on the 5' RACE reads. The sample records 250,000 or so distinct CDR3 sequences, 20% to 30% being singletons. This sample stems from a study of CD8 T cells in ankylosing spondylitis. The study's findings and limits: Ankylosing spondylitis blood appeared to carry a characteristic TCR beta motif of roughly 8 highly homologous variants.

V shed 5 bases and J shed 5 bases, with 18 bases lying between them. CDR1 and CDR2 from the germline V gene are SEHNR and FQNEAQ (reference sequence). This CDR3 is built from 15 residues. The clonotype comes from a male donor with ankylosing spondylitis or in good health (not recorded which). V gene TRBV7-9 combines with J gene TRBJ2-5, with D perhaps TRBD2 (7 bases). The sequencing input was blood, either unsorted or a sorted T cell fraction (not recorded which). Here the CDR3 reads CASSPNGGPRETQYF. DNA of the CDR3: TGTGCCAGCAGCCCTAACGGGGGGCCTAGGGAGACCCAGTACTTC.